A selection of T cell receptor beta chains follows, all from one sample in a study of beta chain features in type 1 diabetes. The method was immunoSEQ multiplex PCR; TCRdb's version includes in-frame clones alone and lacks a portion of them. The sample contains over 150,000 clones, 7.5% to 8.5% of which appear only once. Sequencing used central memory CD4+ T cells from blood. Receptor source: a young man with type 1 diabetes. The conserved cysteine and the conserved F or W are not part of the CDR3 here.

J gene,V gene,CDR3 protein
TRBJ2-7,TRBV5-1,ASSSRGAAYEQY
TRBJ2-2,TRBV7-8,ASSATGILVSGELF
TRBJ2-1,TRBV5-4,ASSLLGQGVREQF
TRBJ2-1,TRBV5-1,ASSRGLAGGLDNEQF
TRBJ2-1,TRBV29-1,SVSNSGGSYNEQF
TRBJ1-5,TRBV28,ASTVDRVSNQPQH
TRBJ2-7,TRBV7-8,ASSLDYRVGDEQY
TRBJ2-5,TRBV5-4,ASSPGLAGGRETQY
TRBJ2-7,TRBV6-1,ASSVGTGYEQY
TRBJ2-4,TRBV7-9,ASSFTLAGGLDIQY
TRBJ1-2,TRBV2,ASTLGTGLYGYT
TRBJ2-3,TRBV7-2,ASSRRRGETDTQY
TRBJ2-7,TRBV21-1,ASSHGPVEQY
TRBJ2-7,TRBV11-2,ASSLAGSGVYEQY
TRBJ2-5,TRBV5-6,ASRRGEQETQY
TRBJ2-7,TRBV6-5,ASRGLARSSYEQY
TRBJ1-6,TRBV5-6,ASSPGNTPNSPLH
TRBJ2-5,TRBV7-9,ASSLVGSETQY
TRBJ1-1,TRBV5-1,ASSVGGRGTEAF
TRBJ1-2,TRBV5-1,ASSNTGDPNYGYT
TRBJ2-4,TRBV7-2,ASSLGPSGNIQY
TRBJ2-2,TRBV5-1,ASSLLAGDTGELF
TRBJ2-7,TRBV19,ASSGTGRPGQY
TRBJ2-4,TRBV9,ASSPGENIQY
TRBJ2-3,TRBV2,ASSELGGAGGIDTQY
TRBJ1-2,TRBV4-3,ASSQDATGRANYGYT
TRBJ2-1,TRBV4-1,ASNPGGSSYNEQF
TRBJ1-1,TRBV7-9,ASSSLVNTEAF
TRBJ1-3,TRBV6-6,ASSLGGRDRNTIY
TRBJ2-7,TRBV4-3,ASSQGGTGFYEQY
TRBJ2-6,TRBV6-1,ASSTGNGANVLT
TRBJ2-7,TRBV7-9,ASSLEGASEQY
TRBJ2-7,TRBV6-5,ASLVPRQTNPEQY
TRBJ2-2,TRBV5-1,ASSLQGANTGELF
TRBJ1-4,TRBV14,ASSLGTGYEKLF
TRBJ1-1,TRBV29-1,SVEPGAEAF
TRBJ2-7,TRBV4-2,ASSQGLAGFYEQY
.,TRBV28,AVRDTFYEQY
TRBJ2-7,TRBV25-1,ASSESVAGGYEQY
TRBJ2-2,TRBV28,ASTPTGVGGELF
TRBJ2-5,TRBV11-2,ASSLDPAGIKTQY
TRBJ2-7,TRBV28,ASSFSSGGARYEQY
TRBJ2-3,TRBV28,ASRGSVGDTQY
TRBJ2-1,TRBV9,ASSPRIQAGAEQF
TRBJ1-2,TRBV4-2,ASSLYREGYT
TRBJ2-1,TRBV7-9,ASSLGTSGYNEQF
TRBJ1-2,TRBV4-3,ASSQVGRGTYGYT
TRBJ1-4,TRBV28,ASSLYGTGFEKLF
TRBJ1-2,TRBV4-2,ASSQDRGRNNYGYT
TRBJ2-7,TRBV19,AYGHRFYEQY
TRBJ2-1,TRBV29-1,SVDTGGKNEQF